Many counts were recorded for the clone carrying this T cell receptor (beta chain). Its antigen is as yet unknown. TCRdb ran MiXCR on the 5' RACE reads and lists one entry per CDR3 protein. The sample has approximately 150,000 distinct CDR3 sequences, under 4.5% seen once. The sample belongs to a study of identical twins. General study points: Because invariant MAIT and iNKT cells could be present, zero-insertion analyses could be partly confounded. Models underestimated out-of-frame TCR alpha sharing in monozygotic twins.

Germline CDR1 ENHRY, CDR2 SYGVKD. The CDR3 consists of 13 residues. V trimming: 9 bases; J trimming: 1 base; junction bases outside the gene matches: 5. In every case, the donor was a healthy Caucasian. Material: memory T cells sorted from blood. The V call is TRBV10-3, the J call TRBJ1-1, with 7 positions matching TRBD1. The sequence was obtained from a man aged 18 to 35 in good health. CDR3: CAIRQGGNTEAFF. CDR3 in DNA: TGTGCCATTCGACAGGGTGGGAACACTGAAGCTTTCTTT.